This TCR beta chain stems from a study of technical replicates of blood from a few donors. Only in-frame clones appear in the TCRdb table, and some are missing; sequencing was by immunoSEQ multiplex PCR. The table shows about 75,000 clones, with approximately 97% occurring only once. This CDR3 is built from 15 residues. Deletions cut 5 bases from V and 4 bases from J, with 15 bases between. Germline V gene sequence: CDR1 KGHSH, CDR2 LQKENI. The chain employs TRBV18 and TRBJ1-5; possibly TRBD1 for D (6 bases). The sample consisted of T cells isolated from PBMCs. This TCR was sampled from a human donor in good health. CDR3 loop: CASSSSQGANQPQHF. The CDR3 DNA reads as TGTGCCAGCTCATCATCACAGGGAGCTAATCAGCCCCAGCATTTT.